The 10 T cell receptor beta chains listed next were all sequenced from one sample in a study of blood T cell repertoires in COVID-19. Assay used: immunoSEQ multiplex PCR; TCRdb lists only in-frame clones, some missing. The table shows around 330,000 clones, with about 91% occurring only once. The sequenced material came from peripheral blood. Receptors originate from a woman in her 30s with COVID-19, enrolled during active disease.

The chain has TRBV14 and TRBJ1-1; perhaps TRBD1 as D (6 bases). CDR3 size: 14 residues. V dropped 4 bases and J dropped 6 bases, with 15 bases sitting between them. Germline loops: CDR1 SGHDN, CDR2 FVKESK. CDR3 loop: CASSRVNRVAEAFF. CDR3 DNA sequence: TGTGCCAGCAGCCGAGTTAACAGGGTTGCTGAAGCTTTCTTT. The full variable domain, with the rest looked up from reference TRBV14 and TRBJ1-1, is EAGVTQFPSHSVIEKGQTVTLRCDPISGHDNLYWYRRVMGKEIKFLLHFVKESKQDESGMPNNRFLAERTGGTYSTLKVQPAELEDSGVYFCASSRVNRVAEAFFGQGTRLTVV.

This clone was observed a single time. The rearrangement joins TRBV2 to TRBJ1-2; 8 bases are a match to TRBD1. Looked up from germline, CDR1 is SNHLY and CDR2 is FYNNEI. This CDR3 has 14 residues. The junction had 5 bases not matched to a gene; V was cut back by 6 bases and J by 2 bases. The CDR3: CASSIGQGNYGYTF. CDR3 nucleotide sequence: TGTGCCAGCAGCATAGGACAGGGCAACTATGGCTACACCTTC.

This chain connects TRBV5-1 to TRBJ1-2, with TRBD1 as a possible D gene (6 bases). Trimming cost V 0 bases and J 8 bases, with 14 bases left between them. The germline CDR1 and CDR2 sequences are SGHRS and YFSETQ. CDR3 length equals 14 residues. The CDR3 DNA reads as TGCGCCAGCAGCTTGGGACAGGCGTCCGGGGGCTACACCTTC. This translates into CASSLGQASGGYTF.

The chain carries TRBV3-1 (or the pseudogene TRBV3-2) and TRBJ1-2; weak D call: TRBD1 (5 bases). Looked up from germline, CDR1 is LGHDT and CDR2 is YNNKEL (reference sequence). The CDR3 extends over 15 amino acids. Trimming stripped 0 bases from V and 1 base from J, with 9 bases between. CDR3 bases: TGTGCCAGCAGCCAAGATCGGGGGGATAACTATGGCTACACCTTC. As protein: CASSQDRGDNYGYTF.

The chain recombines TRBV28 with TRBJ1-2, with 7 bases fitting TRBD1. CDR3 size: 13 residues. The V gene's germline CDR1 is MDHEN and CDR2 SYDVKM. The trim removed 5 bases at V and 7 bases at J, leaving 7 bases unmatched. In DNA, the CDR3 is TGTGCCAGCAGTCCCCTGACAGGGCTTGGCTACACCTTC. Translation gives CASSPLTGLGYTF.

This chain connects TRBV10-3 to TRBJ1-1, with TRBD1 matching over 8 bases. CDR3 length: 13 amino acids. The V gene's germline CDR1 is ENHRY and CDR2 SYGVKD. V lost 6 bases, J lost 5 bases, and 5 bases stayed unmatched. CDR3 in DNA: TGTGCCATCAGCCAGGGGGCGCAAACTGAAGCTTTCTTT. This translates into CAISQGAQTEAFF.

The rearrangement uses TRBV7-2 and TRBJ2-7; the match to TRBD2 covers 9 bases. From germline, CDR1 is SGHTA and CDR2 FQGNSA. V was pared by 1 base and J by 3 bases, with 7 bases of the junction left unmatched. The CDR3 has 16 residues. The CDR3 reads CASSLDRAGGFYEQYF. The CDR3 DNA is TGTGCCAGCAGCTTAGACAGAGCGGGGGGATTCTACGAGCAGTACTTC.

The chain links TRBV19 to TRBJ2-2; D not resolved. Germline loops: CDR1 LNHDA, CDR2 SQIVND (reference sequence). The CDR3 totals 14 residues. The V and J ends lost 6 bases and 7 bases respectively, with 15 bases between them. CDR3 sequence: CASRDYPDFGELFF. CDR3 nucleotides: TGTGCCAGTAGGGATTATCCCGACTTCGGGGAGCTGTTTTTT.

The rearrangement links TRBV6-6 to TRBJ1-2; tentatively, D is TRBD1 (5 bases). The CDR3 runs 13 residues. The V end was cut by 7 bases, the J end by 3 bases, with 12 bases between. CDR1 is MNHNY, CDR2 SVGAGI, per germline (reference sequence). CDR3 in amino acids: CASTPRDYYGYTF. The CDR3 DNA reads TGTGCCAGCACCCCGAGGGACTACTATGGCTACACCTTC.

The rearrangement uses TRBV18 and TRBJ1-6; TRBD1 matches 8 bases. Germline CDR1 KGHSH, CDR2 LQKENI. The CDR3 is made up of 14 amino acids. The V and J ends lost 6 bases and 10 bases, in that order; junction bases with no gene match: 8. DNA of the CDR3: TGTGCCAGCTCCGCCGGACAGGGTGACTCACCCCTCCACTTT. Protein product: CASSAGQGDSPLHF.